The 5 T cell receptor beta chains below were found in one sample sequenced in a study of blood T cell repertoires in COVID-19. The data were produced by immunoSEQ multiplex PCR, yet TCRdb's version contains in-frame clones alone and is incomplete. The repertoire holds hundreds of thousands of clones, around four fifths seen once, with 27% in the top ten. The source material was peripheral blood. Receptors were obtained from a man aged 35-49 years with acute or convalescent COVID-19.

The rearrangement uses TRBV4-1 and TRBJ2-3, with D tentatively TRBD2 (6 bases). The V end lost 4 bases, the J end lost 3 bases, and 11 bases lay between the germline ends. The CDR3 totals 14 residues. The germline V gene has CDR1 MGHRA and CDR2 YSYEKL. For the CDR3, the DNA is TGCGCCAGCAGCCTCGGGAGCGCGACAGATACGCAGTATTTT. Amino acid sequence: CASSLGSATDTQYF.

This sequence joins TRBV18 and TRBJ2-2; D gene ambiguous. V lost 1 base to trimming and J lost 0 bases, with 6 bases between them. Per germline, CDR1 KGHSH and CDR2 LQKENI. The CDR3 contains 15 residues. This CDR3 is CASSPQHPNTGELFF. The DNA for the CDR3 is TGTGCCAGCTCACCACAACATCCGAACACCGGGGAGCTGTTTTTT.

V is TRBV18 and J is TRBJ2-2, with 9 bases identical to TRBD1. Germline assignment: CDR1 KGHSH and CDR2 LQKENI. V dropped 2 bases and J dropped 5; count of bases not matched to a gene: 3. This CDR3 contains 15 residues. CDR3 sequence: CASSPTTGGTGELFF. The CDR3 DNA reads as TGTGCCAGCTCACCAACGACAGGGGGGACCGGGGAGCTGTTTTTT.

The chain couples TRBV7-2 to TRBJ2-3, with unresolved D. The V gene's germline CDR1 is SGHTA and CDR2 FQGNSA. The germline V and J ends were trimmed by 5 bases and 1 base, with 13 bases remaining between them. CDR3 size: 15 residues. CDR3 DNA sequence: TGTGCCAGCAGCCCTGGTTCCTACGGCACAGATACGCAGTATTTT. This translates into CASSPGSYGTDTQYF.

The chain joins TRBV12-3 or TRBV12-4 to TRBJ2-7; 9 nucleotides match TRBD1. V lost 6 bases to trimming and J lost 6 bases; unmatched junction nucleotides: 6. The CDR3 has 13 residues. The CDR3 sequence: CASRSGQGVEQYF. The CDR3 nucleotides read TGTGCCAGCAGATCGGGACAGGGTGTCGAGCAGTACTTC.